Below are 20 T cell receptor beta chains sequenced from a single sample in a study of response to subunit inactivated influenza vaccine. One entry per CDR3 protein, called by TCRdb with MiXCR from the RT-PCR reads. The sample lists about 500,000 distinct CDR3 sequences, approximately 15% occurring once. The sequences come from CD4+ T cells sorted from PBMCs, collected about 23 months after vaccination. These receptors were taken from a man aged 50-75 years who received an inactivated influenza vaccine.

This clonotype was observed many times. This chain uses TRBV7-2 with TRBJ2-7; perhaps TRBD1 as D (6 bases). This CDR3 has 14 residues. The V gene lost 5 bases and the J gene lost 1 base, with 12 bases spanning the gap. The germline CDR1 and CDR2 sequences are SGHTA and FQGNSA. CDR3 in DNA: TGTGCCAGCAGCATCAGACAGGTTTCCTACGAGCAGTACTTC. Its protein product is CASSIRQVSYEQYF. The full variable domain, rest sourced from reference TRBV7-2 and TRBJ2-7, is GAGVSQSPSNKVTEKGKDVELRCDPISGHTALYWYRQSLGQGLEFLIYFQGNSAPDKSGLPSDRFSAERTGGSVSTLTIQRTQQEDSAVYLCASSIRQVSYEQYFGPGTRLTVT.

This clonotype was counted between two and nine times. This sequence joins TRBV20-1 and TRBJ2-7; D possibly corresponds to TRBD2 (7 bases). V lost 6 bases and J lost 4, with 22 bases in between. Germline values: CDR1 DFQATT, CDR2 SNEGSKA (reference sequence). The CDR3 loop spans 15 amino acids. The DNA of the CDR3 is TGCAGTGCCACCCTTGGGGGCGGGAGACATTACGAGCAGTACTTC. Translation: CSATLGGGRHYEQYF.

The CDR3 loop is CASSSYPLGQGGTDTQYF. The CDR3 DNA reads as TGTGCCAGCAGCTCATATCCCTTGGGACAGGGAGGAACAGATACGCAGTATTTT. The rearrangement joins TRBV7-6 to TRBJ2-3; 9 bases agree with TRBD1. CDR1 is SGHVS and CDR2 is FNYEAQ in the germline V gene. V lost 4 bases and J lost 3; bases outside the gene matches: 14. The CDR3 extends over 18 amino acids.

This clonotype showed up just a few times. The CDR3: CASSLNPDGERSAFF. CDR3 coding DNA: TGTGCCAGCAGCTTAAATCCCGACGGGGAAAGGAGTGCTTTCTTT. The chain couples TRBV7-9 to TRBJ1-1; D is unresolved. From germline, CDR1 is SEHNR and CDR2 FQNEAQ (reference sequence). The germline V and J ends were trimmed by 2 bases and 11 bases, with 21 bases remaining between them. The CDR3 is made up of 15 amino acids. Variable domain in full (rest from reference TRBV7-9 and TRBJ1-1): DTGVSQNPRHKITKRGQNVTFRCDPISEHNRLYWYRQTLGQGPEFLTYFQNEAQLEKSRLLSDRFSAERPKGSFSTLEIQRTEQGDSAMYLCASSLNPDGERSAFFGQGTRLTVV.

This clonotype was recorded a few times. The chain uses TRBV7-2 and TRBJ1-1; D gene ambiguous. The germline V gene has CDR1 SGHTA and CDR2 FQGNSA. The length of the CDR3 is 12 residues. Trimming cost V 0 bases and J 7 bases, with 6 bases left between them. This CDR3 is CASSLATVEAFF. The CDR3 DNA is TGTGCCAGCAGCTTAGCGACTGTTGAAGCTTTCTTT.

This clonotype was seen a handful of times. This chain links TRBV4-1 with TRBJ1-1; TRBD1 is a possible D gene (5 bases). V lost 0 bases, J lost 0 bases, and 8 bases lay in between. The CDR3 runs 15 residues. Germline CDR1 reads MGHRA; CDR2 reads YSYEKL. The CDR3 coding sequence is TGCGCCAGCAGCCAAGAGGGGGGTGTGAACACTGAAGCTTTCTTT. Its protein product is CASSQEGGVNTEAFF.

The gene calls are TRBV20-1 and TRBJ2-7, with 8 positions matching TRBD2. CDR1 and CDR2 (germline): DFQATT, SNEGSKA (reference sequence). The CDR3 spans 15 residues. Losses at the gene ends were 2 bases for V and 1 base for J; bases not matched to a gene: 7. The CDR3 DNA reads TGCAGTGCTAGACCTCCGGGACTAGGGTCCTACGAGCAGTACTTC. Protein: CSARPPGLGSYEQYF.

This clonotype was seen a handful of times. The rearrangement links TRBV4-1 to TRBJ2-3, with D possibly matching TRBD1 (6 bases). Germline V lookup: CDR1 MGHRA, CDR2 YSYEKL. V was cut by 8 bases and J by 2 bases, with 11 bases left in between. This CDR3 contains 13 residues. CDR3 region: CASRDTNTDTQYF. CDR3 coding DNA: TGCGCCAGCCGGGACACCAACACAGATACGCAGTATTTT.

The chain carries TRBV12-3 or TRBV12-4 and TRBJ2-3; D is ambiguous. V lost 2 bases, J lost 6 bases, and 9 bases lay in between. The CDR3 has 13 amino acids. The CDR3 region is CASSLSARDTQYF. In DNA, the CDR3 is TGTGCCAGCAGTTTATCCGCTAGGGATACGCAGTATTTT.

This clonotype was recorded a few times. CDR3 amino acids: CASSVGLAGISYNEQFF. DNA of the CDR3: TGTGCCAGCTCAGTTGGGCTAGCGGGGATCTCCTACAATGAGCAGTTCTTC. This sequence joins TRBV18 and TRBJ2-1; 9 bases are shared with TRBD2. The CDR3 length is 17 residues. Germline V lookup: CDR1 KGHSH, CDR2 LQKENI. Trimming took 5 bases from V and 0 from J; bases not matched to a gene: 8.

This clonotype was seen more than once but under ten times. The CDR3 loop is CASMGTPYEQYF. The CDR3 nucleotides are TGTGCCAGCATGGGGACACCCTACGAGCAGTACTTC. The rearrangement uses TRBV6-2 or TRBV6-3 and TRBJ2-7; D possibly corresponds to TRBD1 (6 bases). V dropped 7 bases and J dropped 2 bases, with 9 bases sitting between them. The CDR3 consists of 12 residues. Germline V gene lookup returns CDR1 MNHEY and CDR2 SVGEGT.

This chain joins TRBV2 and TRBJ1-5; D uncertain. Germline CDR1 is SNHLY and CDR2 is FYNNEI. There are 14 residues in the CDR3. Trimming took 2 bases from V and 6 from J, leaving 11 bases between them. CDR3 in amino acids: CASSELGGSQPQHF. CDR3 in DNA: TGTGCCAGCAGTGAACTTGGAGGGTCTCAGCCCCAGCATTTT.

CDR3 nucleotides: TGTGCCACCAGCAGAGAGGGGGCAGGGGGTGAGCAGTTCTTC. Translation gives CATSREGAGGEQFF. The genes are TRBV15 and TRBJ2-1; 7 bases match TRBD1. CDR3 length: 14 residues. Trimming removed 0 bases from V and 9 bases from J; junction bases left unmatched: 5. In germline, CDR1 is LNHNV, CDR2 YYDKDF (reference sequence). The full variable domain, in which reference TRBV15 and TRBJ2-1 provide the parts outside the CDR3, is DAMVIQNPRYQVTQFGKPVTLSCSQTLNHNVMYWYQQKSSQAPKLLFHYYDKDFNNEADTPDNFQSRRPNTSFCFLDIRSPGLGDTAMYLCATSREGAGGEQFFGPGTRLTVL.

This clonotype was seen at least ten times. In DNA, the CDR3 is TGTGCCAGCAGTCTGAGCGGGGGCCCGGCTGAGCAGTTCTTC. Its translation is CASSLSGGPAEQFF. The chain joins TRBV2 to TRBJ2-1; the match to TRBD2 covers 8 bases. The germline V gene has CDR1 SNHLY and CDR2 FYNNEI. Trimming at V came to 5 bases and at J to 9 bases, leaving 9 bases not matched to a gene. The CDR3 spans 14 residues.

V and J are TRBV20-1 and TRBJ2-4; D is perhaps TRBD1 (7 bases). This CDR3 is 15 amino acids long. Germline assignment: CDR1 DFQATT and CDR2 SNEGSKA (reference sequence). Trimming cost V 2 bases and J 6 bases, with 17 bases left between them. The CDR3, as DNA: TGCAGTGCTAGAAGTGGAGGGGGCGTCAGAAACATTCAGTACTTC. Translation gives CSARSGGGVRNIQYF.

The chain uses TRBV29-1 and TRBJ2-7; D is unclear. The CDR3 sequence is 12 residues long. Trimming left V 6 bases short and J 2 bases short, with 11 bases between. Germline CDR1 reads SQVTM; CDR2 reads ANQGSEA. The CDR3 DNA follows: TGCAGCGTCGGGTGGGATCCCTACGAGCAGTACTTC. Translating gives CSVGWDPYEQYF.

V is TRBV6-1 and J is TRBJ1-1; TRBD1 matches 8 bases. The J segment lost 4 bases and the V segment lost 6 bases, leaving 4 bases of the junction unmatched. The CDR3 is 13 residues long. From germline, CDR1 is MNHNS and CDR2 SASEGT. CDR3 DNA sequence: TGTGCCAGCAGAGGCAGGGGGCTCACTGAAGCTTTCTTT. Its protein product is CASRGRGLTEAFF.

This clonotype has only a few counts. This chain uses TRBV7-2 with TRBJ2-1; 12 bases line up with TRBD2. CDR3 size: 19 residues. Trimming cost V 1 base and J 0 bases; bases outside gene matches: 7. Germline loops: CDR1 SGHTA, CDR2 FQGNSA. In nucleotides, the CDR3 is TGTGCCAGCAGCTTAGACGCTAGCGGGGGGGTTAGCTCCTACAATGAGCAGTTCTTC. Translation: CASSLDASGGVSSYNEQFF.

The rearrangement links TRBV20-1 to TRBJ2-3, with 13 bases aligning to TRBD2. Trimming cost V 4 bases and J 8 bases; bases outside gene matches: 6. CDR3 length: 14 residues. CDR1 is DFQATT, CDR2 SNEGSKA, per germline (reference sequence). CDR3: CSAKTSGGAVTQYF. CDR3 coding DNA: TGCAGTGCTAAAACTAGCGGGGGGGCAGTTACGCAGTATTTT.

This chain joins TRBV18 and TRBJ2-1, with 8 bases lining up with TRBD2. The CDR3 is 17 amino acids. Germline-derived CDR1 and CDR2 are KGHSH and LQKENI. With V trimmed by 3 bases and J by 0 bases, 7 bases remained unmatched. In nucleotides, the CDR3 is TGTGCCAGCTCACCCCGGACTAGCTCCGTCTCCTACAATGAGCAGTTCTTC. This sequence encodes CASSPRTSSVSYNEQFF.